This TCR beta chain emerged from a study of identical twins. General observations from the study: Twin-shared out-of-frame alpha sequences were enriched for low generation probability.

A universal primer site was incorporated via template switching, and the cDNA contained unique molecular identifiers. MiXCR, applied by TCRdb to the 5' RACE reads, yields one record per CDR3 protein. The sample records 450,000 or so distinct CDR3 sequences, over 12% being singletons. J gave up 0 bases and V 4 bases, and 1 base lay outside the gene matches. CDR1 and CDR2 from the germline V gene are MNHEY and SVGEGT. The CDR3 runs 16 residues. This clonotype was counted a few times. Its cognate antigen is unknown. This same sample was also part of a study on yellow fever vaccine responses in identical twins.

Sequencing was performed on CD4+ T cells sorted from blood. The receptor comes from a woman younger than 30 in good health. This chain links TRBV6-2 or TRBV6-3 with TRBJ2-5; TRBD2 agrees at 14 bases. The CDR3, as DNA: TGTGCCAGCAGTTGGACTAGCGGGAGGTACCAAGAGACCCAGTACTTC. This translates into CASSWTSGRYQETQYF.